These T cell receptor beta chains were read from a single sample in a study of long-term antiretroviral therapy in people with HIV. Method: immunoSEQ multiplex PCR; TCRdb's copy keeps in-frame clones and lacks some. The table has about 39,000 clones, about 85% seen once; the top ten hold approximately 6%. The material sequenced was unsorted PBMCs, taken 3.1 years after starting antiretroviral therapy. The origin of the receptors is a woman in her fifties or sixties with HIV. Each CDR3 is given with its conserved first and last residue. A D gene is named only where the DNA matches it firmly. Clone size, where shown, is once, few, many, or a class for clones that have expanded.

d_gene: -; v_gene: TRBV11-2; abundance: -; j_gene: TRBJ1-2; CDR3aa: CASSLDRDGPGYTF; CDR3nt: TGTGCCAGCAGCTTAGACCGGGACGGACCTGGCTACACCTTC
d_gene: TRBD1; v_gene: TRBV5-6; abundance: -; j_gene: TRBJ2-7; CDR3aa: CASSPLLTGGYEQYF; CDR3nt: TGTGCCAGCAGCCCTCTATTGACAGGGGGCTACGAGCAGTACTTC
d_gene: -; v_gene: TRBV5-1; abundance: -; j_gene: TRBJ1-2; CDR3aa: CASSLDRGNPNYGYTF; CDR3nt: TGCGCCAGCAGCTTGGATAGGGGTAATCCTAACTATGGCTACACCTTC
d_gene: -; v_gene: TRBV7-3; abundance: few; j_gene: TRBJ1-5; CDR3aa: CASSLTGGTNQPQHF; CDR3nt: TGTGCCAGCAGCTTGACCGGGGGAACTAATCAGCCCCAGCATTTT
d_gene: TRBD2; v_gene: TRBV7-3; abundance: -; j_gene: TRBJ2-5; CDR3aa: CASSFGGGIAETQYF; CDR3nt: TGTGCCAGCAGCTTCGGCGGGGGTATAGCAGAGACCCAGTACTTC
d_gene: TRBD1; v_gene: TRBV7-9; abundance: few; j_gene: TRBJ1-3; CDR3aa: CASSPTGAGNTIYF; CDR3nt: TGTGCCAGCAGCCCGACAGGGGCTGGAAACACCATATATTTT
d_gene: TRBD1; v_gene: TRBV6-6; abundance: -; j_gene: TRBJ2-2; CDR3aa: CASSTRTGSLFF; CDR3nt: TGTGCCAGCAGTACAAGGACAGGGTCGCTGTTTTTT
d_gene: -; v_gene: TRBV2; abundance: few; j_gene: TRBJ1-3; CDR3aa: CASSETGLSSGNTIYF; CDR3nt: TGTGCCAGCAGCGAAACAGGGTTAAGCTCTGGAAACACCATATATTTT
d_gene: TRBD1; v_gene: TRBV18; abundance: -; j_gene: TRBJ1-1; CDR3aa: CASSSFDRDRITEAFF; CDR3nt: TGTGCCAGCTCATCTTTTGACAGGGACCGAATAACTGAAGCTTTCTTT
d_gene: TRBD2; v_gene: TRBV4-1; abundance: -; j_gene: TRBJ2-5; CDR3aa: CASSGGASWETQYF; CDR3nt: TGCGCCAGCTCCGGGGGGGCATCTTGGGAGACCCAGTACTTC
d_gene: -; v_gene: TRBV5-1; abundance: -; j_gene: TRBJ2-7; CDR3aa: CASSITGSGSYEQYF; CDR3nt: TGCGCCAGCAGCATAACAGGGTCGGGGTCCTACGAGCAGTACTTC
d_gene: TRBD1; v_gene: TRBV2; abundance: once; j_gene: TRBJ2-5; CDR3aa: CASSEADRDQETQYF; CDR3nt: TGTGCCAGCAGTGAAGCAGACAGGGACCAAGAGACCCAGTACTTC
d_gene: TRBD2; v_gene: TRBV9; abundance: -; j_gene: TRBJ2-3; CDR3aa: CASNLAGGWTDTQYF; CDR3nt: TGTGCCAGCAACCTAGCGGGGGGGTGGACAGATACGCAGTATTTT
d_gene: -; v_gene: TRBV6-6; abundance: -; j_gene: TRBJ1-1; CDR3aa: CAAKTDRNTEAFF; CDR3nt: TGTGCCGCAAAAACGGACAGAAACACTGAAGCTTTCTTT
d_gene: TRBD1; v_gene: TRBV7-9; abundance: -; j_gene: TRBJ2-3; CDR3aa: CASSPIQGVTDTQYF; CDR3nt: TGTGCCAGCAGCCCCATCCAGGGGGTCACAGATACGCAGTATTTT
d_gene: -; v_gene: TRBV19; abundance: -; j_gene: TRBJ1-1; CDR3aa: CASSIDLGAMNTEAFF; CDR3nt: TGTGCCAGTAGTATTGATTTGGGGGCTATGAACACTGAAGCTTTCTTT
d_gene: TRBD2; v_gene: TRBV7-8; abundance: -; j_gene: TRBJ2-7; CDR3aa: CASSFSPGLGTYEQYF; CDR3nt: TGTGCCAGCAGCTTTTCCCCGGGACTAGGGACCTACGAGCAGTACTTC
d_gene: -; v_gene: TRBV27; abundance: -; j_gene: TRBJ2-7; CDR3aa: CASSLEGRNEQYF; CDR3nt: TGTGCCAGCAGTTTAGAGGGGCGGAACGAGCAGTACTTC
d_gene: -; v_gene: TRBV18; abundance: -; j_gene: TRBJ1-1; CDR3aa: CASSRAGVDTEAFF; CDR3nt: TGTGCCAGCTCGCGGGCAGGGGTCGACACTGAAGCTTTCTTT
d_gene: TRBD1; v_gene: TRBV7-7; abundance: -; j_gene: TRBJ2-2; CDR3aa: CASSLTTGGTGELFF; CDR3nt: TGTGCTAGCAGCTTGACGACAGGGGGTACCGGGGAGCTGTTTTTT
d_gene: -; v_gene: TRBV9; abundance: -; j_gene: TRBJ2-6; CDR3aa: CASSVGSGANVLTF; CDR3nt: TGTGCCAGCAGCGTAGGTTCCGGGGCCAACGTCCTGACTTTC
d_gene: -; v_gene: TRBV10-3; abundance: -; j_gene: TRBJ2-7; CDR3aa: CAISAKGPAAEQYF; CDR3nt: TGTGCCATCAGTGCGAAGGGGCCTGCGGCCGAGCAGTACTTC